This is a list of T cell receptor beta chains from one sample in a study of response to subunit inactivated influenza vaccine. TCRdb re-derived calls from the RT-PCR reads in MiXCR, one entry per CDR3 protein. The data show 860,000 or so distinct CDR3 sequences, with over 20% seen just once and about 9.4% held by the top ten. The sample was PBMCs from blood, taken about 5 days after vaccination. These receptors were obtained from a man aged 50 to 60 who received an inactivated influenza vaccine. Each CDR3 is given with its conserved first and last residue. The order of the fields is clone size, V gene, J gene, D gene, CDR3 DNA, CDR3 protein. A D gene is named only where the DNA matches it firmly. Size tells how often a clone was seen (once, few, many) or the class of an expanded clone, and some rows leave it out.

clone size: few; V gene: TRBV5-6; J gene: TRBJ1-2; D gene: .; CDR3 DNA: TGTGCCAGCAGCTTCCCGGACACTTCTAACTATGGCTACACCTTC; CDR3 protein: CASSFPDTSNYGYTF
clone size: many; V gene: TRBV5-1; J gene: TRBJ2-5; D gene: .; CDR3 DNA: TGCGCCAGCAGCCCCGAGGACCAAGAGACCCAGTACTTC; CDR3 protein: CASSPEDQETQYF
clone size: .; V gene: TRBV7-6; J gene: TRBJ1-1; D gene: .; CDR3 DNA: TGTGCCAGCAGCTTAGCGGAGTCAAACACTGAAGCTTTCTTT; CDR3 protein: CASSLAESNTEAFF
clone size: .; V gene: TRBV5-1; J gene: TRBJ2-2; D gene: TRBD2; CDR3 DNA: TGCGCCAGCAGCATTCGGGGGGCGAACACCGGGGAGCTGTTTTTT; CDR3 protein: CASSIRGANTGELFF
clone size: .; V gene: TRBV27; J gene: TRBJ1-5; D gene: TRBD1; CDR3 DNA: TGTGCCAGCAGTCCCGGGACAGGGGGCGGGAGTCAGCCCCAGCATTTT; CDR3 protein: CASSPGTGGGSQPQHF
clone size: .; V gene: TRBV20-1; J gene: TRBJ2-3; D gene: TRBD1; CDR3 DNA: TGCAGTGCCCAACGGACAGGGGAATCGGATACGCAGTATTTT; CDR3 protein: CSAQRTGESDTQYF
clone size: .; V gene: TRBV6-2/TRBV6-3; J gene: TRBJ2-7; D gene: .; CDR3 DNA: TGTGCCAGCAGTCCCTCTGCTCAGGGGCCCAGGTCTATGGCGCAGTACTTC; CDR3 protein: CASSPSAQGPRSMAQYF
clone size: few; V gene: TRBV20-1; J gene: TRBJ2-7; D gene: .; CDR3 DNA: TGCAGTGCTAGTTTTGTCGGCAGGGCCTACGAGCAGTACTTC; CDR3 protein: CSASFVGRAYEQYF
clone size: few; V gene: TRBV5-1; J gene: TRBJ2-7; D gene: .; CDR3 DNA: TGCGCCAGCAGCACGGGGGACAGATACGAGCAGTACTTC; CDR3 protein: CASSTGDRYEQYF
clone size: .; V gene: TRBV5-5; J gene: TRBJ2-1; D gene: TRBD2; CDR3 DNA: TGTGCCAGCAGCCCAAGCGGGAGGTCCGACAATGAGCAGTTCTTC; CDR3 protein: CASSPSGRSDNEQFF
clone size: .; V gene: TRBV10-3; J gene: TRBJ2-3; D gene: .; CDR3 DNA: TGTGCCATCAGTGAGACAGAGCGTGGGGGTACGCAGTATTTT; CDR3 protein: CAISETERGGTQYF
clone size: many; V gene: TRBV20-1; J gene: TRBJ2-3; D gene: TRBD1; CDR3 DNA: TGCAGTGCAATCCGGGACAGGGCCCCAGATACGCAGTATTTT; CDR3 protein: CSAIRDRAPDTQYF
clone size: .; V gene: TRBV6-2/TRBV6-3; J gene: TRBJ2-7; D gene: TRBD2; CDR3 DNA: TGTGCCAGCAGTTTCGCCGGTAGCGGGGCCTACGAGCAGTACTTC; CDR3 protein: CASSFAGSGAYEQYF
clone size: .; V gene: TRBV6-5; J gene: TRBJ1-2; D gene: .; CDR3 DNA: TGTGCCAGCAGGTCGGGGCAGGGCGGCTACACCTTC; CDR3 protein: CASRSGQGGYTF
clone size: few; V gene: TRBV12-3/TRBV12-4; J gene: TRBJ2-3; D gene: TRBD2; CDR3 DNA: TGTGCCAGCAGTTGGCCGCTAGCGGGGGGGCCACGCACAGATACGCAGTATTTT; CDR3 protein: CASSWPLAGGPRTDTQYF
clone size: .; V gene: TRBV4-3; J gene: TRBJ2-2; D gene: .; CDR3 DNA: TGCGCCAGCAGCCAAGATCGGTGGAGGCTGGGAAACACCGGGGAGCTGTTTTTT; CDR3 protein: CASSQDRWRLGNTGELFF
clone size: few; V gene: TRBV20-1; J gene: TRBJ2-5; D gene: .; CDR3 DNA: TGCAGTGCTAGGAGGGGCGCAGGGCCAGAGACCCAGTACTTC; CDR3 protein: CSARRGAGPETQYF
clone size: few; V gene: TRBV5-6; J gene: TRBJ2-2; D gene: TRBD1; CDR3 DNA: TGTGCCAGCAGTCTACAGGGGGCCCCACGGCCCGGGGAGCTGTTTTTT; CDR3 protein: CASSLQGAPRPGELFF
clone size: .; V gene: TRBV25-1; J gene: TRBJ2-7; D gene: .; CDR3 DNA: TGTGCCAGCAGCCAACGGACAGGGGGCGCGGGAGCGGGAGGGCCGTTGTTCTACGAGCAGTACTTC; CDR3 protein: CASSQRTGGAGAGGPLFYEQYF
clone size: few; V gene: TRBV5-1; J gene: TRBJ2-7; D gene: TRBD1; CDR3 DNA: TGCGCCAGCAGCTTGGCCGGTCGGGACAGCCCGTACGAGCAGTACTTC; CDR3 protein: CASSLAGRDSPYEQYF
clone size: .; V gene: TRBV11-2; J gene: TRBJ2-1; D gene: .; CDR3 DNA: TGTGCCAGCAAAAGCGGAGACTCCTACAATGAGCAGTTCTTC; CDR3 protein: CASKSGDSYNEQFF
clone size: .; V gene: TRBV4-3; J gene: TRBJ2-3; D gene: .; CDR3 DNA: TGCGCCAGCAGCTTTACTTATGGAACTAGCACAGATACGCAGTATTTT; CDR3 protein: CASSFTYGTSTDTQYF
clone size: few; V gene: TRBV6-1; J gene: TRBJ1-2; D gene: .; CDR3 DNA: TGTGCCAGCAGTACCCTACAGGGAGCTGCTGGCTACACCTTC; CDR3 protein: CASSTLQGAAGYTF
clone size: .; V gene: TRBV7-3; J gene: TRBJ2-1; D gene: .; CDR3 DNA: TGTGCCAGCAGCGCTCTTCATGGGGGTTTTAATGAGCAGTTCTTC; CDR3 protein: CASSALHGGFNEQFF
clone size: .; V gene: TRBV5-1; J gene: TRBJ2-7; D gene: .; CDR3 DNA: TGCGCCAGCAGCTGGGGATCGGGGGCAGTAGACGAGCAGTACTTC; CDR3 protein: CASSWGSGAVDEQYF
clone size: .; V gene: TRBV29-1; J gene: TRBJ2-3; D gene: TRBD1; CDR3 DNA: TGCAGCGTTACCGGGACAGGGGGGGGCACAGATACGCAGTATTTT; CDR3 protein: CSVTGTGGGTDTQYF
clone size: many; V gene: TRBV12-3/TRBV12-4; J gene: TRBJ2-3; D gene: TRBD2; CDR3 DNA: TGTGCCAGCAGCCGTAGCGGGGGGGCTGATACGCAGTATTTT; CDR3 protein: CASSRSGGADTQYF
clone size: few; V gene: TRBV20-1; J gene: TRBJ2-2; D gene: .; CDR3 DNA: TGCAGTGCGGTCCAGGCCAACACCGGGGAGCTGTTTTTT; CDR3 protein: CSAVQANTGELFF
clone size: .; V gene: TRBV10-3; J gene: TRBJ1-6; D gene: .; CDR3 DNA: TGTGCCATCAGTGGGGACGCCGATAATTCACCCCTCCACTTT; CDR3 protein: CAISGDADNSPLHF
clone size: .; V gene: TRBV20-1; J gene: TRBJ2-3; D gene: TRBD1; CDR3 DNA: TGCGGGAACAGGGGCGGCACAGATACGCAGTATTTT; CDR3 protein: CGNRGGTDTQYF
clone size: .; V gene: TRBV29-1; J gene: TRBJ2-7; D gene: .; CDR3 DNA: TGCAGCGTGGGGACGGGGATCGAGCAGTACTTC; CDR3 protein: CSVGTGIEQYF
clone size: .; V gene: TRBV6-2/TRBV6-3; J gene: TRBJ1-2; D gene: TRBD1; CDR3 DNA: TGTGCCAGCACGGACAGGCACTCAAGGCACTATGGCTACACCTTC; CDR3 protein: CASTDRHSRHYGYTF
clone size: few; V gene: TRBV20-1; J gene: TRBJ2-7; D gene: .; CDR3 DNA: TGCAGTGCCTTATTCCCCGGAGGGGACGAGCAGTACTTC; CDR3 protein: CSALFPGGDEQYF
clone size: few; V gene: TRBV20-1; J gene: TRBJ2-5; D gene: .; CDR3 DNA: TGCAGTGCTAGACTGTGGCGTGCGGAGACCCAGTACTTC; CDR3 protein: CSARLWRAETQYF
clone size: .; V gene: TRBV7-2; J gene: TRBJ1-1; D gene: .; CDR3 DNA: TGTGCCAGCAGCTTAGAGCGGGGCCTGGGCACTGAAGCTTTCTTT; CDR3 protein: CASSLERGLGTEAFF
clone size: few; V gene: TRBV6-1; J gene: TRBJ2-1; D gene: TRBD2; CDR3 DNA: TGTGCCAGCAGGAAAGGGACTAGCGGGCATAATGAGCAGTTCTTC; CDR3 protein: CASRKGTSGHNEQFF
clone size: .; V gene: TRBV6-5; J gene: TRBJ1-6; D gene: .; CDR3 DNA: TGTGCCAGCAGTTACGTGGTCCGTAATTCACCCCTCCACTTT; CDR3 protein: CASSYVVRNSPLHF
clone size: many; V gene: TRBV4-3; J gene: TRBJ2-3; D gene: .; CDR3 DNA: TGCGCCAGCAGCCTAAAGGTATTCGCAGCGGAAACAGATACGCAGTATTTT; CDR3 protein: CASSLKVFAAETDTQYF
clone size: .; V gene: TRBV5-4; J gene: TRBJ2-1; D gene: .; CDR3 DNA: TGTGCCAGCAGCTTGGAAGCCAATGAGCAGTTCTTC; CDR3 protein: CASSLEANEQFF
clone size: .; V gene: TRBV4-2; J gene: TRBJ1-1; D gene: TRBD1; CDR3 DNA: TGTGCCAGCAGCCCTCCGGACAGGGGGCCGGACACTGAAGCTTTCTTT; CDR3 protein: CASSPPDRGPDTEAFF
clone size: .; V gene: TRBV24-1; J gene: TRBJ2-2; D gene: .; CDR3 DNA: TGTGCCACCAGTGATTCCATCGGACACCTGAACACCGGGGAGCTGTTTTTT; CDR3 protein: CATSDSIGHLNTGELFF
clone size: .; V gene: TRBV24-1; J gene: TRBJ2-3; D gene: .; CDR3 DNA: TGTGCCACCAGTTTAGGGGACGCGCAGTATTTT; CDR3 protein: CATSLGDAQYF
clone size: .; V gene: TRBV6-5; J gene: TRBJ2-3; D gene: .; CDR3 DNA: TGTGCCAGCAGTTATTTAGGGACGCGGGTTCCAGGAGATACGCAGTATTTT; CDR3 protein: CASSYLGTRVPGDTQYF
clone size: few; V gene: TRBV11-1; J gene: TRBJ2-2; D gene: .; CDR3 DNA: TGTGCCAGCAACCTAAGCCCGGACGGATTAACGAACACCGGGGAGCTGTTTTTT; CDR3 protein: CASNLSPDGLTNTGELFF
clone size: .; V gene: TRBV3-1; J gene: TRBJ2-2; D gene: TRBD2; CDR3 DNA: TGTGCCAGTTTCTCGACACCCGGGAGGGGTACCGGGGAGCTGTTTTTT; CDR3 protein: CASFSTPGRGTGELFF
clone size: .; V gene: TRBV14; J gene: TRBJ2-3; D gene: TRBD2; CDR3 DNA: TGTGCCAGCAGCCTAAGCGGGGGGCAAGGCGATACGCAGTATTTT; CDR3 protein: CASSLSGGQGDTQYF
clone size: .; V gene: TRBV20-1; J gene: TRBJ2-1; D gene: TRBD2; CDR3 DNA: TGCAGTGCTAGAGACCCATTAGCGGGAGGGCTATACAATGAGCAGTTCTTC; CDR3 protein: CSARDPLAGGLYNEQFF
clone size: many; V gene: TRBV12-3/TRBV12-4; J gene: TRBJ2-1; D gene: .; CDR3 DNA: TGTGCCAGCAGCAGGGGTGAGCAGTTCTTC; CDR3 protein: CASSRGEQFF
clone size: .; V gene: TRBV7-8; J gene: TRBJ1-1; D gene: .; CDR3 DNA: TGTGCCAGCAGCTTAGCGGGGGGCCTGGGGGTCACTGAAGCTTTCTTT; CDR3 protein: CASSLAGGLGVTEAFF
clone size: .; V gene: TRBV20-1; J gene: TRBJ2-1; D gene: TRBD1; CDR3 DNA: TGCAGTGCTAGAGATAAATCCAGGGGGCCCTACAATGAGCAGTTCTTC; CDR3 protein: CSARDKSRGPYNEQFF